The TCR beta chain described here comes from a study of T cell repertoires in aging, cancer and after chemotherapy. Study-wide background: Six age groups, ranging from 30 or younger to 70 or older, included the donors. Whole-study findings and limits: Age-matched healthy donors had significantly more diverse, less clonal blood TCR repertoires than untreated cancer patients. Median generation probability rose over the chemotherapy interval in each cancer cohort, suggesting rebound thymic output.

TRB rearrangements spanning V, D and J were amplified using mixed TRB-A/B primers. TCRdb passed the multiplex PCR reads through MiXCR, listing each CDR3 protein once. The sample has about 3,000 distinct CDR3 sequences, roughly 46% seen once. TCR beta rearrangements were amplified from peripheral blood genomic DNA. As regards this clonotype: Antigen unknown.

Sequencing was performed on blood. The TCR sequence derives from a human donor with a solid tumor.

The CDR3 region has the DNA TGTGCCAGCAGCTTGCCGACTAGGGAGACCCAGTACTTC. Its protein product is CASSLPTRETQYF. J is TRBJ2-5 and V is TRBV5-6, with TRBD2 as a possible D gene (6 bases). Looked up from germline, CDR1 is SGHDT and CDR2 is YYEEEE. V lost 1 base to trimming and J lost 5 bases, with 9 bases between them. The CDR3 covers 13 residues.